Listed below are T cell receptor beta chains from one sample, sequenced in a study of blood T cell repertoires in COVID-19. Repertoires were generated with immunoSEQ multiplex PCR, while TCRdb's copy carries only in-frame clones and drops some. The repertoire holds under 350,000 clones, with about 89% as singletons. The specimen was peripheral blood. These receptors were obtained from a man aged 35 to 55 with acute or convalescent COVID-19. Each CDR3 is given with its conserved first and last residue. A D gene is named only where the DNA matches it firmly. Clone size is stated in some rows and not others, as once, few, many or a class when expanded.

j_gene: TRBJ1-3
v_gene: TRBV12-5
abundance: .
d_gene: TRBD1
CDR3aa: CASGPGQFFSGNTIYF
CDR3nt: TGTGCTAGTGGCCCGGGACAGTTTTTCTCTGGAAACACCATATATTTT

j_gene: TRBJ1-1
v_gene: TRBV19
abundance: .
d_gene: .
CDR3aa: CASSPIRGTEAFF
CDR3nt: TGTGCCAGTAGTCCTATCAGGGGCACTGAAGCTTTCTTT

j_gene: TRBJ1-4
v_gene: TRBV4-1
abundance: .
d_gene: .
CDR3aa: CASSRTGAPSEKLFF
CDR3nt: TGCGCCAGCAGCCGAACAGGCGCCCCCTCCGAAAAACTGTTTTTT

j_gene: TRBJ2-2
v_gene: TRBV19
abundance: .
d_gene: .
CDR3aa: CASSNTGELFF
CDR3nt: TGTGCCAGCTCGAACACCGGGGAGCTGTTTTTT

j_gene: TRBJ1-2
v_gene: TRBV19
abundance: .
d_gene: TRBD1
CDR3aa: CASIQSGGFYGYTF
CDR3nt: TGTGCCAGTATCCAGTCAGGGGGCTTCTATGGCTACACCTTC

j_gene: TRBJ2-1
v_gene: TRBV2
abundance: once
d_gene: TRBD2
CDR3aa: CASSVRAGGPNEQFF
CDR3nt: TGTGCCAGCAGTGTCCGGGCGGGGGGGCCAAATGAGCAGTTCTTC

j_gene: TRBJ1-2
v_gene: TRBV11-2
abundance: once
d_gene: .
CDR3aa: CASSSQAYYGYTF
CDR3nt: TGTGCCAGCAGCTCGCAGGCCTACTATGGCTACACCTTC

j_gene: TRBJ1-6
v_gene: TRBV7-2
abundance: .
d_gene: .
CDR3aa: CASSPRPGGSNSPLHF
CDR3nt: TGTGCCAGCAGCCCCCGGCCCGGGGGTAGTAATTCACCCCTCCACTTT

j_gene: TRBJ2-1
v_gene: TRBV6-5
abundance: .
d_gene: .
CDR3aa: CASSPPSEVPDEQFF
CDR3nt: TGTGCCAGCAGTCCCCCTTCCGAGGTCCCCGATGAGCAGTTCTTC

j_gene: TRBJ1-4
v_gene: TRBV3-1/TRBV3-2
abundance: .
d_gene: .
CDR3aa: CASSIQGGNEKLFF
CDR3nt: TGTGCCAGCAGTATTCAGGGCGGTAATGAAAAACTGTTTTTT

j_gene: TRBJ1-1
v_gene: TRBV19
abundance: once
d_gene: .
CDR3aa: CASTYGGFHMNTEAFF
CDR3nt: TGTGCCAGTACCTACGGGGGGTTTCATATGAACACTGAAGCTTTCTTT

j_gene: TRBJ2-7
v_gene: TRBV19
abundance: .
d_gene: .
CDR3aa: CASSISGAGNTYEQYF
CDR3nt: TGTGCCAGTAGTATAAGTGGGGCAGGAAATACCTACGAGCAGTACTTC

j_gene: TRBJ1-6
v_gene: TRBV7-9
abundance: .
d_gene: .
CDR3aa: CASSFSKRSNSPLHF
CDR3nt: TGTGCCAGCAGCTTTTCGAAGAGAAGTAATTCACCCCTCCACTTT

j_gene: TRBJ1-2
v_gene: TRBV5-4
abundance: once
d_gene: .
CDR3aa: CASSLSAEHYGYTF
CDR3nt: TGTGCCAGCAGCTTGTCGGCGGAACACTATGGCTACACCTTC

j_gene: TRBJ2-1
v_gene: TRBV25-1
abundance: .
d_gene: .
CDR3aa: CASSEYGGYDEQFF
CDR3nt: TGTGCCAGCAGTGAATACGGAGGGTATGATGAGCAGTTCTTC

j_gene: TRBJ2-1
v_gene: TRBV24-1
abundance: .
d_gene: .
CDR3aa: CATSDSARRHSSYNEQFF
CDR3nt: TGTGCCACCAGTGACTCTGCACGGAGGCACAGCTCCTACAATGAGCAGTTCTTC

j_gene: TRBJ2-1
v_gene: TRBV7-2
abundance: .
d_gene: TRBD1
CDR3aa: CAARGTASSYNEQFF
CDR3nt: TGTGCCGCACGAGGGACAGCGAGCTCCTACAATGAGCAGTTCTTC

j_gene: TRBJ2-7
v_gene: TRBV5-4
abundance: few
d_gene: .
CDR3aa: CASSSFPRGSYYEQYF
CDR3nt: TGTGCCAGCAGCTCTTTCCCCCGCGGGTCTTACTACGAGCAGTACTTC

j_gene: TRBJ2-2
v_gene: TRBV2
abundance: .
d_gene: TRBD2
CDR3aa: CASRAWGGTGELFF
CDR3nt: TGTGCCAGCAGGGCCTGGGGGGGCACCGGGGAGCTGTTTTTT

j_gene: TRBJ2-1
v_gene: TRBV15
abundance: few
d_gene: .
CDR3aa: CATQRAGGRGRILFF
CDR3nt: TGTGCCACCCAGCGAGCGGGGGGCAGGGGGCGAATTCTATTCTTC

j_gene: TRBJ1-5
v_gene: TRBV6-5
abundance: .
d_gene: .
CDR3aa: CASNPGGNSNQPQHF
CDR3nt: TGTGCCAGCAATCCGGGGGGGAATAGCAATCAGCCCCAGCATTTT

j_gene: TRBJ2-7
v_gene: TRBV21-1
abundance: .
d_gene: .
CDR3aa: CASSTRSYEQYF
CDR3nt: TGTGCCAGCAGCACCCGCTCCTACGAGCAGTACTTC

j_gene: TRBJ1-5
v_gene: TRBV5-6
abundance: .
d_gene: TRBD1
CDR3aa: CASSRNRGLSQPQHF
CDR3nt: TGTGCCAGCAGCCGCAACAGGGGCCTGAGCCAGCCCCAGCATTTT